This entry lists 10 T cell receptor beta chains sequenced from one sample in a study of beta chain features in type 1 diabetes. TCRB transcripts that were expressed got sequenced, as all of the isolated RNA had been reverse transcribed. Clones were read by immunoSEQ multiplex PCR, and TCRdb kept only the in-frame ones, dropping some. This sample has 250,000 to 350,000 clones, with 14% found just once. The sample comprised central memory CD4+ T cells from blood. Receptors originate from a man younger than 40 in good health.

This clone was seen a handful of times. V is TRBV11-2 and J is TRBJ2-2, with a tentative D call TRBD1 (5 bases). V shed 4 bases and J shed 6 bases, with 12 bases lying between them. Germline-derived CDR1 and CDR2 are SGHAT and FQNNGV. CDR3 length: 14 amino acids. The CDR3 DNA sequence: TGTGCCAGCAGCTCACAAGCAGGGTCCGGGGAGCTGTTTTTT. As protein: CASSSQAGSGELFF. The full variable domain, completed using reference TRBV11-2 and TRBJ2-2, is EAGVAQSPRYKIIEKRQSVAFWCNPISGHATLYWYQQILGQGPKLLIQFQNNGVVDDSQLPKDRFSAERLKGVDSTLKIQPAKLEDSAVYLCASSSQAGSGELFFGEGSRLTVL.

The chain has TRBV5-4 and TRBJ2-2, with 7 bases aligning to TRBD2. Looked up from germline, CDR1 is SGHNT and CDR2 is YYREEE (reference sequence). Trimming cost V 1 base and J 7 bases; bases outside gene matches: 7. This CDR3 has 15 residues. The CDR3 DNA reads as TGTGCCAGCAGCTTGTCTGGGAGGGTGGACGGGGAGCTGTTTTTT. Protein product: CASSLSGRVDGELFF.

There are a few counts of this clone. The chain has TRBV5-4 and TRBJ1-1, with D uncertain. V was cut by 4 bases and J by 1 base, with 8 bases left in between. This CDR3 is built from 13 residues. Germline loops: CDR1 SGHNT, CDR2 YYREEE (reference sequence). The CDR3 spells CASSPDKNTEAFF. DNA of the CDR3: TGTGCCAGCAGCCCCGACAAGAACACTGAAGCTTTCTTT.

CDR3 DNA sequence: TGCAGCGCCAACCGGGACTTTGACAATGAGCAGTTCTTC. Its translation is CSANRDFDNEQFF. This chain connects TRBV29-1 to TRBJ2-1; TRBD2 might be the D (6 bases). V lost 7 bases, J lost 5 bases, and 15 bases lay in between. The CDR3 sequence is 13 residues long. Germline V gives CDR1 SQVTM, CDR2 ANQGSEA.

This clone was detected only a few times. The CDR3, as DNA: TGTGCCAGCAGCCAACAGGGCTATGGCTACACCTTC. As protein: CASSQQGYGYTF. V and J are TRBV7-2 and TRBJ1-2; a possible D gene is TRBD1 (6 bases). V was cut by 5 bases and J by 4 bases, with 8 bases left in between. The germline V gene has CDR1 SGHTA and CDR2 FQGNSA. The CDR3 contains 12 residues. Full variable domain (missing parts from reference TRBV7-2 and TRBJ1-2): GAGVSQSPSNKVTEKGKDVELRCDPISGHTALYWYRQSLGQGLEFLIYFQGNSAPDKSGLPSDRFSAERTGGSVSTLTIQRTQQEDSAVYLCASSQQGYGYTFGSGTRLTVV.

The chain uses TRBV5-6 and TRBJ1-2; 8 nucleotides line up with TRBD1. Germline CDR1 SGHDT, CDR2 YYEEEE. The CDR3 has 14 residues. V lost 4 bases, J lost 5 bases, and 7 bases stayed unmatched. CDR3 protein: CASSEDRVWYGYTF. Here the CDR3 DNA reads TGTGCCAGCAGCGAGGACAGGGTGTGGTATGGCTACACCTTC.

In its sample, this clone was seen a few times. The J gene is TRBJ1-6, the V gene TRBV19; D possibly corresponds to TRBD1 (6 bases). The ends were cut back, 9 bases at V and 7 bases at J, with 16 bases in the middle. The CDR3 length is 14 residues. CDR1 LNHDA and CDR2 SQIVND come from the germline V gene (reference sequence). CDR3 DNA sequence: TGTGCCAGCGAAAGGGGGTTTGGGAATTCACCCCTCCACTTT. Translating gives CASERGFGNSPLHF.

A few counts support this clone. The V gene is TRBV13, the J gene TRBJ1-6, with a weak D call TRBD1 (5 bases). Germline CDR1 reads PRHDT; CDR2 reads FYEKMQ (reference sequence). Between the trimmed V and J ends, which lost 4 bases and 7 bases, there was a span of 14 bases. This CDR3 has 15 amino acids. The CDR3 spells CASSYGHRMNSPLHF. The CDR3 DNA is TGTGCCAGCAGCTACGGACACAGGATGAATTCACCCCTCCACTTT.

This clone was seen a handful of times. The CDR3 DNA reads as TGTGCCAGCAGACAGGGGGGCTACAATGAGCAGTTCTTC. Its protein product is CASRQGGYNEQFF. This chain connects TRBV28 to TRBJ2-1; 8 positions match TRBD1. The CDR3 loop spans 13 amino acids. The V gene end was trimmed by 6 bases and the J gene end by 3 bases; junction bases not matched to a gene: 1. Looked up from germline, CDR1 is MDHEN and CDR2 is SYDVKM.

This sequence joins TRBV7-2 and TRBJ1-5; D perhaps matches TRBD1 (5 bases). The V end was cut by 1 base, the J end by 3 bases, with 10 bases between. Germline V gene lookup returns CDR1 SGHTA and CDR2 FQGNSA. The CDR3 consists of 15 residues. CDR3 loop: CASSLGPGHNQPQHF. The CDR3 nucleotides read TGTGCCAGCAGCTTAGGTCCAGGACACAATCAGCCCCAGCATTTT.